The 18 T cell receptor beta chains reported below all come from one sample, sequenced in a study of blood T cell repertoires in COVID-19. Clones were sequenced by immunoSEQ multiplex PCR, and TCRdb holds only the in-frame ones, with some missing. The sample holds approximately 300,000 clones; around 90% are singletons and the top ten take 2% to 3%. Sequencing input: PBMCs or T cells enriched from blood (not recorded which). The receptors derive from a man aged 55-75 years who had recovered from COVID-19.

The chain is built from TRBV9 and TRBJ2-5; TRBD1 aligns across 9 bases. This CDR3 region has 14 residues. From germline, CDR1 is SGDLS and CDR2 YYNGEE. The V and J ends lost 0 bases and 5 bases, in that order; junction bases with no gene match: 2. CDR3 DNA sequence: TGTGCCAGCAGCGTAGGGGGGACAGGGGAGACCCAGTACTTC. Protein: CASSVGGTGETQYF.

The genes are TRBV6-5 and TRBJ1-1; TRBD1 matches 7 bases. The CDR3 contains 16 residues. With V trimmed by 0 bases and J by 4 bases, 8 bases remained unmatched. Germline assignment: CDR1 MNHEY and CDR2 SVGAGI. CDR3 coding DNA: TGTGCCAGCAGTTACTCGAAAGGGGGCAGCGGCACTGAAGCTTTCTTT. Translating it yields CASSYSKGGSGTEAFF.

V is TRBV27 and J is TRBJ2-1; D uncertain. V lost 2 bases and J lost 7, with 9 bases in between. The CDR3 sequence is 13 residues long. CDR1 MNHEY and CDR2 SMNVEV come from the germline V gene (reference sequence). CDR3 in DNA: TGTGCCAGCAGTTTAAATCGCGTGAATGAGCAGTTCTTC. This encodes CASSLNRVNEQFF.

The V and J genes are TRBV19 and TRBJ2-7, with TRBD1 identical over 11 bases. This CDR3 spans 16 amino acids. CDR1 and CDR2 from the germline V gene are LNHDA and SQIVND (reference sequence). The V segment lost 6 bases and the J segment 0 bases; nucleotides outside the gene matches: 7. The DNA of the CDR3 is TGTGCCAGTAGCTTTACCGGACAGGGGGCCTCCTACGAGCAGTACTTC. This codes for CASSFTGQGASYEQYF.

This chain joins TRBV30 and TRBJ1-6; 10 nucleotides agree with TRBD1. The CDR3 is made up of 13 amino acids. The germline V gene has CDR1 GTSNPN and CDR2 SVGIG (reference sequence). V was pared by 5 bases and J by 7 bases, with 2 bases of the junction left unmatched. The CDR3 nucleotides read TGTGCCTGGCGGGACAGGGGAAATTCACCCCTCCACTTT. Translating it yields CAWRDRGNSPLHF.

About this clone: The junction departs from germline at one end; a sequencing error may be responsible. The rearrangement uses TRBV4-3 and TRBJ2-1; D is possibly TRBD1 (5 bases). Germline V gene data show CDR1 as LGHNA and CDR2 as YSLEER. The length of the CDR3 is 13 residues. CDR3 sequence: CASSQGVDNEQFF. The CDR3 bases are TGCGCCAGCAGCCAAGGAGTGGACAACGAGCAGTTCTTC.

This rearrangement joins TRBV5-1 to TRBJ1-1; TRBD1 is a possible D gene (6 bases). This CDR3 is built from 16 residues. The V end lost 3 bases, the J end lost 1 base, and 16 bases lay between the germline ends. Germline V gene lookup returns CDR1 SGHRS and CDR2 YFSETQ. The CDR3 is CASSWEIQGGNTEAFF. The DNA for the CDR3 is TGCGCCAGCAGCTGGGAGATACAGGGTGGGAACACTGAAGCTTTCTTT.

The chain is built from TRBV11-2 and TRBJ2-7; a possible D gene is TRBD1 (5 bases). The germline V and J ends were trimmed by 1 base and 5 bases, with 9 bases remaining between them. Germline values: CDR1 SGHAT, CDR2 FQNNGV. The CDR3 contains 13 residues. The CDR3 sequence is CASSLAQGHEQYF. Written as DNA, the CDR3 is TGTGCCAGCAGCTTAGCCCAGGGTCACGAGCAGTACTTC. The full variable domain, completed using reference TRBV11-2 and TRBJ2-7, is EAGVAQSPRYKIIEKRQSVAFWCNPISGHATLYWYQQILGQGPKLLIQFQNNGVVDDSQLPKDRFSAERLKGVDSTLKIQPAKLEDSAVYLCASSLAQGHEQYFGPGTRLTVT.

There are a few counts of this clone. The rearrangement uses TRBV10-3 and TRBJ2-5; 9 bases line up with TRBD2. CDR1 and CDR2 (germline): ENHRY, SYGVKD. V lost 10 bases, J lost 2 bases, and 11 bases stayed unmatched. This CDR3 has 15 residues. CDR3: CATARLAGIQETQYF. CDR3 bases: TGTGCCACCGCGCGGCTAGCGGGGATTCAAGAGACCCAGTACTTC.

Remarks on this clone: The sample contains more than one DNA sequence encoding this CDR3. This chain uses TRBV10-1 with TRBJ1-1; the D is unclear. Germline V gives CDR1 WNHNN, CDR2 SYGVQD (reference sequence). The CDR3 is 13 amino acids. Trimming took 0 bases from V and 4 from J, leaving 6 bases between them. For the CDR3, the DNA is TGCGCCAGCAGTGAGTCTCCAGGCACTGAAGCTTTCTTT. It is translated as CASSESPGTEAFF.

The chain carries TRBV18 and TRBJ2-1; 8 bases fit TRBD1. Germline V gives CDR1 KGHSH, CDR2 LQKENI. Trimming took 5 bases from V and 8 from J; bases not matched to a gene: 11. The CDR3 is 15 amino acids. CDR3: CASSASYQGAYEQFF. In DNA form, the CDR3 reads TGTGCCAGCTCAGCATCCTATCAGGGGGCATATGAGCAGTTCTTC.

This clone was seen only once. The J gene is TRBJ1-4, the V gene TRBV6-5; 8 bases match TRBD1. The CDR3 is 14 amino acids. Looked up from germline, CDR1 is MNHEY and CDR2 is SVGAGI. The J segment lost 7 bases and the V segment lost 6 bases, leaving 7 bases of the junction unmatched. CDR3: CASSHGQGGEKLFF. CDR3 DNA: TGTGCCAGCAGCCACGGACAGGGCGGTGAAAAACTGTTTTTT.

V and J are TRBV20-1 and TRBJ1-4; D unresolved. Per the germline V gene, CDR1 is DFQATT and CDR2 is SNEGSKA (reference sequence). The CDR3 runs 11 residues. V lost 8 bases and J lost 8, with 12 bases in between. The CDR3 sequence is CSTWAREKLFF. CDR3 nucleotides: TGCAGTACGTGGGCTCGGGAAAAACTGTTTTTT.

This clone was recorded once. The V call is TRBV5-1, the J call TRBJ2-2; D is uncertain. The CDR3 is made up of 17 amino acids. Germline V lookup: CDR1 SGHRS, CDR2 YFSETQ. Trimming shortened V by 0 bases and J by 1 base, and 13 bases separated the two germline ends. DNA of the CDR3: TGCGCCAGCAGCTTGGTTCTGTCGGTGGTGAACACCGGGGAGCTGTTTTTT. This encodes CASSLVLSVVNTGELFF.

V usage is TRBV6-5 and J usage is TRBJ1-5; D is unclear. V lost 3 bases and J lost 0, with 6 bases in between. The germline V gene has CDR1 MNHEY and CDR2 SVGAGI. CDR3 size: 14 residues. Here the CDR3 DNA reads TGTGCCAGCAGTTATTTAGATAGCAATCAGCCCCAGCATTTT. Its protein product is CASSYLDSNQPQHF.

This clone has a handful of counts. This chain connects TRBV6-1 to TRBJ1-5; 10 nucleotides agree with TRBD1. Germline V gives CDR1 MNHNS, CDR2 SASEGT. CDR3 length: 16 residues. The V gene end was trimmed by 4 bases and the J gene end by 2 bases; junction bases not matched to a gene: 5. The CDR3 spells CASSGGQGNRNQPQHF. The DNA for the CDR3 is TGTGCCAGCAGTGGGGGACAGGGGAATCGCAATCAGCCCCAGCATTTT.

The V gene is TRBV2, the J gene TRBJ2-3; D not resolved. CDR3 length: 14 amino acids. The germline V gene has CDR1 SNHLY and CDR2 FYNNEI. V was pared by 4 bases and J by 2 bases, with 10 bases between. The CDR3 DNA follows: TGTGCCAGCAGTGCTGTTCAGGTCACAGATACGCAGTATTTT. As protein: CASSAVQVTDTQYF.

The V gene is TRBV19, the J gene TRBJ1-5, with TRBD1 as a possible D gene (6 bases). Germline values: CDR1 LNHDA, CDR2 SQIVND (reference sequence). This CDR3 spans 13 amino acids. V was pared by 4 bases and J by 11 bases, with 15 bases between. The CDR3 nucleotides read TGTGCCAGTAGTACACCACAGGGCCTGACCCAGCATTTT. Protein: CASSTPQGLTQHF.